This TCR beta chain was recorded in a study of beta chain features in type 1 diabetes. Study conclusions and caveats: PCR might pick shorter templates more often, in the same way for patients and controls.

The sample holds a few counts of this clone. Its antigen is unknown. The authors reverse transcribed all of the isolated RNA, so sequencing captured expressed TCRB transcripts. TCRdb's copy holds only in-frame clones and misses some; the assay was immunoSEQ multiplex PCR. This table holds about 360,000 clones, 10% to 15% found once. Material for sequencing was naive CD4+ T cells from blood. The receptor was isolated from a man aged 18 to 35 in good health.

CDR3 nucleotides: TGTGCCTGGAGCCGGGACAGGTCGAACACCGGGGAGCTGTTTTTT. It encodes CAWSRDRSNTGELFF. The V and J genes are TRBV30 and TRBJ2-2; TRBD1 aligns across 8 bases. V gave up 3 bases and J gave up 0 bases; unmatched junction bases: 3. There are 15 residues in the CDR3. Germline loops: CDR1 GTSNPN, CDR2 SVGIG (reference sequence).